This T cell receptor (beta chain) was retrieved from a study of cytomegalovirus exposure and HLA in healthy donors. Study results and limitations: Usually a TCR sequence was rare, but some public TCRs were found in many donors.

Clones were sequenced by immunoSEQ multiplex PCR, and TCRdb holds only the in-frame ones, with some missing. Of roughly 60,000 clones listed, roughly 95% are singletons. This clone was picked up a small number of times. The antigen is undetermined. The CDR3 covers 17 residues. Germline assignment: CDR1 SGHVS and CDR2 FQNEAQ. Deletions cut 1 base from V and 0 bases from J, with 15 bases between. This receptor was taken from a woman aged 18-30 years in good health and CMV-seropositive. This sequence joins TRBV7-8 and TRBJ1-1; possible D gene TRBD1, 5 bases. Sequencing used PBMCs. The CDR3 loop is CASSLGFTGPMNTEAFF. CDR3 DNA: TGTGCCAGCAGCTTAGGGTTTACAGGCCCGATGAACACTGAAGCTTTCTTT.